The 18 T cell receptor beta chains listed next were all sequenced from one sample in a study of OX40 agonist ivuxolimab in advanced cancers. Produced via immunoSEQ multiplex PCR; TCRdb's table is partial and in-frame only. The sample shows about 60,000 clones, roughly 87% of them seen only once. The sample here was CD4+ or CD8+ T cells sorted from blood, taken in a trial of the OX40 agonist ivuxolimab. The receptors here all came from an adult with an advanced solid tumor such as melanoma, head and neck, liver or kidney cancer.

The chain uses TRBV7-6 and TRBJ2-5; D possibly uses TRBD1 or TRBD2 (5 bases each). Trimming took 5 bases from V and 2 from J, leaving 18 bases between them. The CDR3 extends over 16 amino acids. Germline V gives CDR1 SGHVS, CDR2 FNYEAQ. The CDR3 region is CASSKGTVKLQETQYF. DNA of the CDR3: TGTGCCAGCAGCAAGGGGACCGTTAAATTACAAGAGACCCAGTACTTC.

The CDR3 is CATSRGREGWKTQYF. The CDR3 DNA follows: TGTGCCACCAGCAGAGGTCGAGAGGGATGGAAGACCCAGTACTTC. The chain combines TRBV15 with TRBJ2-5, with D perhaps TRBD2 (5 bases). The CDR3 is 15 residues long. The germline V gene has CDR1 LNHNV and CDR2 YYDKDF (reference sequence). V shed 1 base and J shed 6 bases, with 15 bases lying between them. Based on the CDR3 plus reference TRBV15 and TRBJ2-5, the full variable domain is DAMVIQNPRYQVTQFGKPVTLSCSQTLNHNVMYWYQQKSSQAPKLLFHYYDKDFNNEADTPDNFQSRRPNTSFCFLDIRSPGLGDTAMYLCATSRGREGWKTQYFGPGTRLLVL.

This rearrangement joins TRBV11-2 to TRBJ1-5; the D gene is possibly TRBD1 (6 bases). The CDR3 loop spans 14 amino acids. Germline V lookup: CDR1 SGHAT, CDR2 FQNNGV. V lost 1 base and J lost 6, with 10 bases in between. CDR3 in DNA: TGTGCCAGCAGCTTAGCCGCAGGGGCTCAGCCCCAGCATTTT. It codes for CASSLAAGAQPQHF. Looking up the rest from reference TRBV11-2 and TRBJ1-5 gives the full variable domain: EAGVAQSPRYKIIEKRQSVAFWCNPISGHATLYWYQQILGQGPKLLIQFQNNGVVDDSQLPKDRFSAERLKGVDSTLKIQPAKLEDSAVYLCASSLAAGAQPQHFGDGTRLSIL.

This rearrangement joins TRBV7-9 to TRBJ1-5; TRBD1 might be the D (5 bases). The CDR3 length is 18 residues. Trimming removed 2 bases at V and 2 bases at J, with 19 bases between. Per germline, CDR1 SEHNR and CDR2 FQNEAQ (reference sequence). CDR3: CASSLSPSIGGGNQPQHF. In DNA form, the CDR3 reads TGTGCCAGCAGCTTAAGCCCATCTATAGGAGGGGGCAATCAGCCCCAGCATTTT.

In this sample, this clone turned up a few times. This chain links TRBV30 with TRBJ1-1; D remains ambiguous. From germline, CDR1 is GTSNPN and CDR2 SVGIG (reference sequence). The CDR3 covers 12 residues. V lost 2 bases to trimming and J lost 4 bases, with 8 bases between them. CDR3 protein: CAWSTLSTEAFF. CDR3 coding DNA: TGTGCCTGGAGTACTCTAAGCACTGAAGCTTTCTTT. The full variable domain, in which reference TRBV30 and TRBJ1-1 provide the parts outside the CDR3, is SQTIHQWPATLVQPVGSPLSLECTVEGTSNPNLYWYRQAAGRGLQLLFYSVGIGQISSEVPQNLSASRPQDRQFILSSKKLLLSDSGFYLCAWSTLSTEAFFGQGTRLTVV.

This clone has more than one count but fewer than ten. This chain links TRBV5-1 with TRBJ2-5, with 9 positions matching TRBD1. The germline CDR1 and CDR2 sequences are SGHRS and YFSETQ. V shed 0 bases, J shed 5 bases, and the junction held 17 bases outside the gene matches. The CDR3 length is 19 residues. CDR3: CASSLEGQGLPSSSETQYF. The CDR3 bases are TGCGCCAGCAGCTTGGAGGGACAGGGTCTCCCCTCTTCTTCTGAGACCCAGTACTTC.

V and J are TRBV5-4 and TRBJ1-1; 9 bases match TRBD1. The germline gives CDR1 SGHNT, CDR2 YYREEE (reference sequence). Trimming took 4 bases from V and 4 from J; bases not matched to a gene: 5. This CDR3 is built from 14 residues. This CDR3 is CASSLLTGGTEAFF. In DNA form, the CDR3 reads TGTGCCAGCAGCCTATTGACAGGGGGCACTGAAGCTTTCTTT.

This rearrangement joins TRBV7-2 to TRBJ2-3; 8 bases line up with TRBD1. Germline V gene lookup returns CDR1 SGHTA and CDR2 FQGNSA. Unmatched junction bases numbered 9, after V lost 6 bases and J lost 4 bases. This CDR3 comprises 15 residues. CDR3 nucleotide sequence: TGTGCCAGCAGTAACTCCGGGACAGGACCAGATACGCAGTATTTT. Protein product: CASSNSGTGPDTQYF.

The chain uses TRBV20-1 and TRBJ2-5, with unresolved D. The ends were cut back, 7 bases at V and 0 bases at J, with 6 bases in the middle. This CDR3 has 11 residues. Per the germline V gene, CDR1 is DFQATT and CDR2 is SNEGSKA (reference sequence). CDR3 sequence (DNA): TGCAGTGGACTCGACCAAGAGACCCAGTACTTC. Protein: CSGLDQETQYF.

The CDR3 is CASSLTSGIPYQETQYF. The CDR3 DNA reads as TGTGCCAGCAGCCTTACTAGCGGGATACCATACCAAGAGACCCAGTACTTC. The gene calls are TRBV11-2 and TRBJ2-5, with 10 bases aligning to TRBD2. After removal of 5 bases from V and 0 bases from J, the junction contained 9 bases not matched to a gene. Germline V CDR1 and CDR2: SGHAT, FQNNGV. CDR3 size: 17 residues.

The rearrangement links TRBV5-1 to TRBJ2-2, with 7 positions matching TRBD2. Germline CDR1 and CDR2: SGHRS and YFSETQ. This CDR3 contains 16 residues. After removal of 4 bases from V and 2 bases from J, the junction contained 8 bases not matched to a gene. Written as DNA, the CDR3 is TGCGCCAGCAGCCTCTCCACTAGCGCCAACACCGGGGAGCTGTTTTTT. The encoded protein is CASSLSTSANTGELFF.

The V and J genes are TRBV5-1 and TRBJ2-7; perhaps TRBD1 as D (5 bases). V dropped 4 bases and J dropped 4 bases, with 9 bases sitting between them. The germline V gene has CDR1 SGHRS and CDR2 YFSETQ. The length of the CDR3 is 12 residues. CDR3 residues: CASSIAGYEQYF. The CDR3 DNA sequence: TGCGCCAGCAGCATCGCAGGGTACGAGCAGTACTTC. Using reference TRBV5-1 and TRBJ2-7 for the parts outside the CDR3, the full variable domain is KAGVTQTPRYLIKTRGQQVTLSCSPISGHRSVSWYQQTPGQGLQFLFEYFSETQRNKGNFPGRFSGRQFSNSRSEMNVSTLELGDSALYLCASSIAGYEQYFGPGTRLTVT.

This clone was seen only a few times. CDR3 sequence: CASSPRTEPNYGYTF. CDR3 in DNA: TGTGCCAGTAGTCCCAGGACAGAGCCAAACTATGGCTACACCTTC. The V call is TRBV19, the J call TRBJ1-2; perhaps TRBD1 as D (6 bases). V gave up 5 bases and J gave up 2 bases, with 15 bases separating them. CDR1 is LNHDA and CDR2 is SQIVND in the germline V gene (reference sequence). The CDR3 runs 15 residues.

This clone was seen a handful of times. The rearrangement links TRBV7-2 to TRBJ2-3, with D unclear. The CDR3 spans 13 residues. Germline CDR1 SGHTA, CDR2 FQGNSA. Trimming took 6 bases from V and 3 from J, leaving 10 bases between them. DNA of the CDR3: TGTGCCAGCAGGATGGACCCAACAGATACGCAGTATTTT. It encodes CASRMDPTDTQYF.

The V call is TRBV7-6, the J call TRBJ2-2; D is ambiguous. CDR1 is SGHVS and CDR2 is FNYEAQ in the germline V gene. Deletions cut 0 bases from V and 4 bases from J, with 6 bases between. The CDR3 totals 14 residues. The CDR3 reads CASSLARSTGELFF. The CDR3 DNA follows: TGTGCCAGCAGCTTAGCGCGGAGCACCGGGGAGCTGTTTTTT.

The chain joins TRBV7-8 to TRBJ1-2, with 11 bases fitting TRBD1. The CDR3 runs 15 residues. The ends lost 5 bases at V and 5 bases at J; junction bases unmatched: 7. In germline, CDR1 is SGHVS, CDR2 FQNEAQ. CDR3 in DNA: TGTGCCAGCAGCCGGGACAGGGGGATTCGGTATGGCTACACCTTC. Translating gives CASSRDRGIRYGYTF. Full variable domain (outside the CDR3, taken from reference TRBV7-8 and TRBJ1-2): GAGVSQSPRYKVAKRGQDVALRCDPISGHVSLFWYQQALGQGPEFLTYFQNEAQLDKSGLPSDRFFAERPEGSVSTLKIQRTQQEDSAVYLCASSRDRGIRYGYTFGSGTRLTVV.

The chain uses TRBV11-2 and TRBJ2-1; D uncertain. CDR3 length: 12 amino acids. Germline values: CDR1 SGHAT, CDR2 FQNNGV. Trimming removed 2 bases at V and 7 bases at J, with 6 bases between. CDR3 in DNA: TGTGCCAGCAGCTTAATCACGAATGAGCAGTTCTTC. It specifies CASSLITNEQFF. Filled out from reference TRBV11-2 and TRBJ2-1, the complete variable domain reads EAGVAQSPRYKIIEKRQSVAFWCNPISGHATLYWYQQILGQGPKLLIQFQNNGVVDDSQLPKDRFSAERLKGVDSTLKIQPAKLEDSAVYLCASSLITNEQFFGPGTRLTVL.

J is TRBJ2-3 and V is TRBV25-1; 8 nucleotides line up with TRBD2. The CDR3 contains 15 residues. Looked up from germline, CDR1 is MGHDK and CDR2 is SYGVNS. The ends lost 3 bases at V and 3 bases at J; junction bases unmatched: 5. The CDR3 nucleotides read TGTGCCAGCAGTGACAGCGGGAGTGTGACAGATACGCAGTATTTT. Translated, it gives CASSDSGSVTDTQYF. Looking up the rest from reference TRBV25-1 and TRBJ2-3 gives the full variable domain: EADIYQTPRYLVIGTGKKITLECSQTMGHDKMYWYQQDPGMELHLIHYSYGVNSTEKGDLSSESTVSRIRTEHFPLTLESARPSHTSQYLCASSDSGSVTDTQYFGPGTRLTVL.